This entry concerns a single TCR beta chain. Its target is unknown. Germline V gene data show CDR1 as SGHNT and CDR2 as YYREEE (reference sequence). V lost 4 bases and J lost 4; bases outside the gene matches: 7. This CDR3 is built from 17 residues. These data belong to a study of T cell responses to AZD1222 COVID-19 vaccine. The study's findings and limits: Donor demographics were predominantly white British with a female majority; clonal diversity may be underestimated.

Measured with immunoSEQ multiplex PCR; TCRdb has only the in-frame clones, and not every one. The profile shows about 130,000 clones, about nine tenths of them singletons. The TCR comes from an adult in good health. This specimen consisted of peripheral blood, obtained on day 0 of AZD1222 vaccination. The chain uses TRBV5-4 and TRBJ2-3; 15 nucleotides align to TRBD2. The CDR3 DNA follows: TGTGCCAGCAGCCTCGGGACTAGCGGGGGGAGGGCAGATACGCAGTATTTT. Residues: CASSLGTSGGRADTQYF.